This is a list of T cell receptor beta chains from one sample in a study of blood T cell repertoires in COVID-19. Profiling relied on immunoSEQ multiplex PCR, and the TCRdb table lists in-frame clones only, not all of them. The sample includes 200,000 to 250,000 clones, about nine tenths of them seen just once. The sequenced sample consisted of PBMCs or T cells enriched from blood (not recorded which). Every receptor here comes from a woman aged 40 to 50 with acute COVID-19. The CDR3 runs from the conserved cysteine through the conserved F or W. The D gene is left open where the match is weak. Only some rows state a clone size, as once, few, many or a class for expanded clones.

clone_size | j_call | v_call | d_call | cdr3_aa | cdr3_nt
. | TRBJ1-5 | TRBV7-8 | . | CASSLEGGSNQPQHF | TGTGCCAGCAGCTTGGAAGGAGGGAGCAATCAGCCCCAGCATTTT
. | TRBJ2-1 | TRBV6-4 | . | CASSEPARGNEQFF | TGTGCCAGCAGTGAGCCCGCCAGGGGTAATGAGCAGTTCTTC
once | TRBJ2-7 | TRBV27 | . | CASSLFPGRSSYEQYF | TGTGCCAGCAGTTTATTCCCGGGAAGAAGCTCCTACGAGCAGTACTTC
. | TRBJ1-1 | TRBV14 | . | CASSQEGPKYEAFF | TGTGCCAGCAGCCAAGAGGGGCCGAAATATGAAGCTTTCTTT
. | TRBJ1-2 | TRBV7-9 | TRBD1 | CASTQGVGFYGYTF | TGTGCCAGCACCCAGGGGGTGGGGTTCTATGGCTACACCTTC
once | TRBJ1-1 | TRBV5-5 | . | CASSLDGASEAFF | TGTGCCAGCAGCTTGGATGGGGCCTCTGAAGCTTTCTTT
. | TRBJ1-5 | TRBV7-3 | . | CASSANRDRPQHF | TGTGCCAGCAGCGCTAACAGGGATCGGCCCCAGCATTTT
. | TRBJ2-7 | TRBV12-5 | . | CASGLGPPMEGPYEQYF | TGTGCTAGTGGTTTGGGTCCCCCGATGGAGGGCCCTTACGAGCAGTACTTC
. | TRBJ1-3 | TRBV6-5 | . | CASAGFSGNTIYF | TGTGCCAGCGCGGGGTTCTCTGGAAACACCATATATTTT
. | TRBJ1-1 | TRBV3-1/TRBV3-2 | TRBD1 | CASSLSQGAAFF | TGTGCCAGCAGCCTCTCACAGGGGGCGGCTTTCTTT
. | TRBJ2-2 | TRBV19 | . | CASSGRGNTGELFF | TGTGCCAGTAGTGGTCGGGGGAACACCGGGGAGCTGTTTTTT
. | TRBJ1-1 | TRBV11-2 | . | CASSLPQGEAFF | TGTGCCAGCAGCCTCCCCCAGGGTGAAGCTTTCTTT
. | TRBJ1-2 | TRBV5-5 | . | CASSLGQTTIYGYTF | TGTGCCAGCAGCTTGGGTCAGACAACCATCTATGGCTACACCTTC
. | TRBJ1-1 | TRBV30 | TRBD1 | CAWIQGEAFF | TGTGCCTGGATACAGGGGGAGGCTTTCTTT
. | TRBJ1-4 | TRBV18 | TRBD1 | CASSPEPWDRGREKLFF | TGTGCCAGCTCCCCCGAGCCGTGGGACAGGGGGCGTGAAAAACTGTTTTTT
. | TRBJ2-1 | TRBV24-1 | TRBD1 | CATSDPRQGPYNEQFF | TGTGCCACCAGTGATCCACGACAGGGCCCTTACAATGAGCAGTTCTTC
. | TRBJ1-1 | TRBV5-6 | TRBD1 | CASSWDRATEAFF | TGTGCCAGCAGCTGGGACAGGGCCACTGAAGCTTTCTTT
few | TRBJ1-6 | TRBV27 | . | CASRAYSTSYNSPLHF | TGTGCCAGCAGGGCATACAGTACCTCCTATAATTCACCCCTCCACTTT
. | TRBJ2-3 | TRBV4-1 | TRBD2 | CASSQVLAGVDTQYF | TGCGCCAGCAGCCAAGTTTTAGCGGGGGTGGATACGCAGTATTTT
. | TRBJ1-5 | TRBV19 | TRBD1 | CASSIARGQSRNQPQHF | TGTGCCAGTAGTATAGCCCGGGGACAGTCCCGGAATCAGCCCCAGCATTTT
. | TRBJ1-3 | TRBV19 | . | CASSIYFSGNTIYF | TGTGCCAGTAGTATTTATTTCTCTGGAAACACCATATATTTT
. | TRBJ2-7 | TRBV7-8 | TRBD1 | CASSYNRGPWEQYF | TGTGCCAGCAGCTACAACAGGGGTCCATGGGAGCAGTACTTC
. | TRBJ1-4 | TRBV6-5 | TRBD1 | CASSSTGVTPNEKLFF | TGTGCCAGCAGTTCGACAGGGGTTACGCCTAATGAAAAACTGTTTTTT
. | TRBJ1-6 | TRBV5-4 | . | CASSRLDF | TGTGCCAGCAGCCGGTTGGACTTT